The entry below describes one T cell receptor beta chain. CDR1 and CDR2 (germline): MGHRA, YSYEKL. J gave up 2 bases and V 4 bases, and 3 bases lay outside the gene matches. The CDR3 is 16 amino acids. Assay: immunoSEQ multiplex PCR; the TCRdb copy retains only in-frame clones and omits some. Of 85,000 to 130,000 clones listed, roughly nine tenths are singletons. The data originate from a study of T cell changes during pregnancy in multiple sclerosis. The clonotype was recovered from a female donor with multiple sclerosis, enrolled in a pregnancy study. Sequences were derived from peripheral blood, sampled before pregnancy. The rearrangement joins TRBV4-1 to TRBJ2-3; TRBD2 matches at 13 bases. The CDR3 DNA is TGCGCCAGCAGCCTCGGACTAGCGGGAGCCACAGATACGCAGTATTTT. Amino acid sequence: CASSLGLAGATDTQYF.